This paragraph reports one T cell receptor (beta chain). Its target is not known. In the PCR, 60 Vbeta and 13 Jbeta primers were used. Methods used by the authors: Some 10 million shared chains were among the about 80 million unique TCR beta chains that a later analysis counted. Data came from immunoSEQ multiplex PCR; TCRdb stores just in-frame clones and leaves some out. V, J and clone size are those of that table, while D and trimming were read from the DNA. Here the sample spans over 120,000 clones, around 73% being singletons. The data were obtained in a study of cytomegalovirus exposure and HLA in healthy donors. Study in general: A preliminary data release comprised about 85 million unique TCRs obtained from HLA-typed donors.

The study, taken as a whole, reports: In a later analysis, compared with equally common non-associated chains, HLA-associated beta chains were more expanded. Among the sequence variants, a highly shared cluster was likely an artifact of sequencing.

The ends were cut back, 3 bases at V and 4 bases at J, with 10 bases in the middle. Germline assignment: CDR1 GTSNPN and CDR2 SVGIG (reference sequence). The CDR3 runs to 13 residues. The chain has TRBV30 and TRBJ1-5; possible D gene TRBD1, 6 bases. Sequenced: PBMCs. This receptor was identified in a female donor in good health and CMV-seronegative. This CDR3 reads CAWRTGSNQPQHF. The CDR3 DNA is TGTGCCTGGAGAACAGGGAGTAATCAGCCCCAGCATTTT.